These 2 T cell receptor beta chains were all obtained from the same sample, sequenced in a study of Ad26.COV2.S vaccination and SARS-CoV-2 variants. Using immunoSEQ multiplex PCR, the repertoire was profiled, and TCRdb retains in-frame clones only, with some absent. This table holds some 500,000 clones, roughly 89% found once. Documented treatment: around 19 received Ad26.COV2.S at low or high dose, single or two shots; 5 received placebo; per-sample allocation not given. At day 63 after the first vaccine or placebo injection, samples were drawn. The starting material was peripheral blood, obtained in a trial of Ad26.COV2.S vaccine versus placebo. Receptors originate from a person between 18 and 59 years old who received the Ad26.COV2.S COVID-19 vaccine or a placebo.

V usage is TRBV18 and J usage is TRBJ2-7; D could derive from TRBD1 or TRBD2 (5 bases each). Per germline, CDR1 KGHSH and CDR2 LQKENI. There are 13 residues in the CDR3. V gave up 3 bases and J gave up 7 bases, with 13 bases separating them. As DNA, the CDR3 is TGTGCCAGCTCACCCCCTGTGAGGGGTGAGCAGTACGTC. This codes for CASSPPVRGEQYV.

The J gene is TRBJ2-3, the V gene TRBV27, with D possibly called TRBD1 or TRBD2 (5 bases each). Trimming removed 4 bases at V and 5 bases at J, with 22 bases between. CDR3 length equals 17 residues. Germline-derived CDR1 and CDR2 are MNHEY and SMNVEV (reference sequence). The CDR3 sequence is CASSSTEYGRWVDTQYF. CDR3 nucleotides: TGTGCCAGCAGTTCGACAGAGTATGGGAGATGGGTAGATACGCAGTATTTT.